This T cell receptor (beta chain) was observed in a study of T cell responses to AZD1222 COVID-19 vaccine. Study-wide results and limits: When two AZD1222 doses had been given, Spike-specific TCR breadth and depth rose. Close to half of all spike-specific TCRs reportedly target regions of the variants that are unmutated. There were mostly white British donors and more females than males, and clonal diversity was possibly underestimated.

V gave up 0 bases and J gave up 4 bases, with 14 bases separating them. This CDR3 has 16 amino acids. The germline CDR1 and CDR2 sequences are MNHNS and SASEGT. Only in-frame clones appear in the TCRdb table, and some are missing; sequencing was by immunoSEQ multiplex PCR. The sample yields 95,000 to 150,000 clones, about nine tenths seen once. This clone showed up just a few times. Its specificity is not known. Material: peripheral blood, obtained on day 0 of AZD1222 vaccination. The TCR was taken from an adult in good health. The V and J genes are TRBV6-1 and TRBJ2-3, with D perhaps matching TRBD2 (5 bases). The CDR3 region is CASSEARGKGADTQYF. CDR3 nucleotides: TGTGCCAGCAGTGAAGCTCGGGGTAAGGGCGCAGATACGCAGTATTTT.